The following is a T cell receptor beta chain sequence with its context. The data are from a study of blood T cell repertoires in COVID-19. Study details: T cells, B-cell-depleted T cells, or PBMCs provided the cDNA or gDNA that served as material.

Study processing details: Nucleated cell number was recorded as an estimate derived from reference gene primer amplification. Sequencing used immunoSEQ multiplex PCR; TCRdb keeps in-frame clones, though not all of them. That table furnishes V, J and clone size, whereas the DNA furnished D and trimming. The data contain fewer than 90,000 clones, around 88% of them seen just once; the ten biggest clones take up over 0.35%. This receptor was identified in a man aged 55 to 69 with acute or convalescent COVID-19. Sequenced: peripheral blood.

CDR3 loop: CASSFGTGMGDSPLHF. In DNA form, the CDR3 reads TGTGCCAGCAGCTTTGGGACAGGGATGGGCGATTCACCCCTCCACTTT. The chain links TRBV5-6 to TRBJ1-6; 9 nucleotides agree with TRBD1. The germline CDR1 and CDR2 sequences are SGHDT and YYEEEE. Trimming removed 2 bases from V and 8 bases from J; junction bases left unmatched: 8. The CDR3 contains 16 residues.